One sample yielded the 27 T cell receptor beta chains listed below, sequenced in a study of CD8 T cells in Susac syndrome. When the RNA was reverse transcribed, random hexamers were used with an input of about 0.45 to 1 ug. TCRdb called the immunoSEQ multiplex PCR reads again in MiXCR, with one record for every CDR3 protein. Seen here are approximately 230,000 distinct CDR3 sequences, just over 90% observed once, and the top ten hold 0.06% to 0.08%. Sequencing was performed on CD4+ T cells from PBMCs. The receptors shown here come from a human donor with multiple sclerosis.

V usage is TRBV3-1 and J usage is TRBJ2-5; D perhaps matches TRBD2 (6 bases). This CDR3 is built from 16 residues. Trimming took 5 bases from V and 5 from J, leaving 21 bases between them. CDR1 and CDR2 from the germline V gene are LGHDT and YNNKEL (reference sequence). In DNA form, the CDR3 reads TGTGCCAGCAGCGACCTTAAGGGAGGTATTAAGGAGACCCAGTACTTC. Amino acid sequence: CASSDLKGGIKETQYF.

The chain employs TRBV9 and TRBJ2-3, with D perhaps matching TRBD1 (6 bases). Germline assignment: CDR1 SGDLS and CDR2 YYNGEE. V dropped 0 bases and J dropped 3 bases, with 14 bases sitting between them. CDR3 size: 16 residues. The CDR3 coding sequence is TGTGCCAGCAGCGTAGCTAACAGGGCTACGACAGATACGCAGTATTTT. Translating it yields CASSVANRATTDTQYF.

The chain combines TRBV3-1 with TRBJ2-1; D is ambiguous. The V end lost 4 bases, the J end lost 5 bases, and 3 bases lay between the germline ends. CDR3 length: 11 amino acids. Germline V gene sequence: CDR1 LGHDT, CDR2 YNNKEL (reference sequence). CDR3 sequence (DNA): TGTGCCAGCAGCCTAAACAATGAGCAGTTCTTC. This translates into CASSLNNEQFF.

CDR3 sequence (DNA): TGCGCCAGCAGCTCCACAGGGGGCCGGGATACGCAGTATTTT. It is translated as CASSSTGGRDTQYF. This chain links TRBV5-1 with TRBJ2-3; 9 nucleotides agree with TRBD1. Germline CDR1 and CDR2: SGHRS and YFSETQ. The CDR3 covers 14 residues. J gave up 6 bases and V 3 bases, and 5 bases lay outside the gene matches.

The chain combines TRBV6-1 with TRBJ1-1, with TRBD1 matching 8 bases. Trimming cost V 7 bases and J 0 bases; bases outside gene matches: 4. Germline values: CDR1 MNHNS, CDR2 SASEGT. CDR3 size: 14 residues. The CDR3 bases are TGTGCCAGCACCATGGACAGGGTGAACACTGAAGCTTTCTTT. Translation gives CASTMDRVNTEAFF.

This rearrangement joins TRBV11-2 to TRBJ1-1; 9 nucleotides line up with TRBD1. V dropped 0 bases and J dropped 7; count of bases not matched to a gene: 3. Looked up from germline, CDR1 is SGHAT and CDR2 is FQNNGV. This CDR3 has 14 amino acids. CDR3 sequence (DNA): TGTGCCAGCAGCTTAGATCGGGACAGGGTTGAAGCTTTCTTT. This translates into CASSLDRDRVEAFF.

This chain links TRBV20-1 with TRBJ2-5, with D possibly TRBD2 on 6 matching bases. Germline CDR1 reads DFQATT; CDR2 reads SNEGSKA (reference sequence). The CDR3 runs 12 residues. V was shortened by 6 bases and J by 3 bases, with 11 bases between the two germline ends. CDR3 loop: CSAGGGEETQYF. DNA of the CDR3: TGCAGTGCGGGGGGAGGAGAAGAGACCCAGTACTTC.

For the CDR3, the DNA is TGTGCCAGCAGCCCAGTAGCGGGGGGGCTAAAGGAGCCGCAGTATTTT. Translation: CASSPVAGGLKEPQYF. The chain couples TRBV12-3 or TRBV12-4 to TRBJ2-3; TRBD2 aligns across 11 bases. This CDR3 spans 16 amino acids. V dropped 6 bases and J dropped 10; count of bases not matched to a gene: 15.

The chain couples TRBV6-2 or TRBV6-3 to TRBJ2-1, with a possible D match to TRBD1 (6 bases). This CDR3 spans 15 amino acids. Germline lookup yields CDR1 MNHEY and CDR2 SVGEGT. V was trimmed by 6 bases and J by 2 bases, leaving 14 bases between them. CDR3 amino acids: CASSPTGQAYNEQFF. The CDR3 nucleotides are TGTGCCAGCAGCCCTACAGGGCAAGCCTACAATGAGCAGTTCTTC.

The chain joins TRBV3-1 to TRBJ2-4; 15 positions match TRBD2. The V gene's germline CDR1 is LGHDT and CDR2 YNNKEL (reference sequence). The CDR3 contains 15 residues. V trimming: 4 bases; J trimming: 16 bases; junction bases outside the gene matches: 11. The CDR3 DNA reads TGTGCCAGCAGCCCCTCCGGACTAGCGGGAGGGCCGGGATACTTC. As protein: CASSPSGLAGGPGYF. Full variable domain (missing parts from reference TRBV3-1 and TRBJ2-4): DTAVSQTPKYLVTQMGNDKSIKCEQNLGHDTMYWYKQDSKKFLKIMFSYNNKELIINETVPNRFSPKSPDKAHLNLHINSLELGDSAVYFCASSPSGLAGGPGYFGAGTRLSVL.

This clonotype occurred once. The CDR3 protein is CASSRIGTGGTGELFF. The CDR3 region has the DNA TGTGCCAGCAGCCGGATCGGGACAGGGGGGACCGGGGAGCTGTTTTTT. V usage is TRBV5-6 and J usage is TRBJ2-2; 11 nucleotides line up with TRBD1. The CDR3 loop spans 16 amino acids. Trimming took 4 bases from V and 5 from J; bases not matched to a gene: 7. Germline assignment: CDR1 SGHDT and CDR2 YYEEEE.

This chain links TRBV21-1 with TRBJ1-5; the table's D call TRBD1 went unverified against the DNA. TRBV21-1 is a recognized pseudogene. The CDR3 has 18 residues. CDR3 DNA sequence: TGTGCCAGCAGCAAAGTAGACAGGGGGCGGTGTAGCAATCAGCCCCAGCATTTT. It codes for CASSKVDRGRCSNQPQHF.

The rearrangement uses TRBV5-1 and TRBJ1-1; D ambiguous. Germline V gene data show CDR1 as SGHRS and CDR2 as YFSETQ. V was trimmed by 5 bases and J by 0 bases, leaving 8 bases between them. This CDR3 contains 13 residues. The CDR3 spells CASRSTVNTEAFF. Written as DNA, the CDR3 is TGCGCCAGCAGGAGTACAGTGAACACTGAAGCTTTCTTT. The complete variable domain, with remaining parts taken from reference TRBV5-1 and TRBJ1-1, reads KAGVTQTPRYLIKTRGQQVTLSCSPISGHRSVSWYQQTPGQGLQFLFEYFSETQRNKGNFPGRFSGRQFSNSRSEMNVSTLELGDSALYLCASRSTVNTEAFFGQGTRLTVV.

The V and J genes are TRBV3-1 and TRBJ1-5, with D perhaps TRBD1 (5 bases). The V gene lost 0 bases and the J gene lost 6 bases, with 12 bases spanning the gap. The CDR3 totals 15 residues. Germline CDR1 reads LGHDT; CDR2 reads YNNKEL (reference sequence). The CDR3 region is CASSQDTSRGQPQHF. The DNA of the CDR3 is TGTGCCAGCAGCCAAGATACCTCGAGGGGTCAGCCCCAGCATTTT.

The rearrangement uses TRBV4-1 and TRBJ1-6, with no clear D. Germline CDR1 and CDR2: MGHRA and YSYEKL. CDR3 size: 13 residues. V shed 1 base and J shed 4 bases, with 2 bases lying between them. DNA of the CDR3: TGCGCCAGCAGCCAAGTATATAATTCACCCCTCCACTTT. Translating it yields CASSQVYNSPLHF.

This chain links TRBV6-2 or TRBV6-3 with TRBJ2-7; TRBD1 might be the D (5 bases). The V end was cut by 0 bases, the J end by 2 bases, with 11 bases between. The CDR3 is made up of 15 amino acids. Germline assignment: CDR1 MNHEY and CDR2 SVGEGT. CDR3 sequence (DNA): TGTGCCAGCAGTTACTCGAGAACAGGTACCTACGAGCAGTACGTC. Translating gives CASSYSRTGTYEQYV.

CDR3 nucleotides: TGTGCCACCAGTGACCCCGCCGGGAACAACCCCCGGGGTGAAAAACTGTTTTTT. It specifies CATSDPAGNNPRGEKLFF. The rearrangement links TRBV24-1 to TRBJ1-4; D remains unclear. The CDR3 covers 18 residues. Germline CDR1 KGHDR, CDR2 SFDVKD. V was clipped by 4 bases and J by 7 bases, with 24 bases between them.

J is TRBJ2-1 and V is TRBV14; either TRBD1 or TRBD2 may supply D (5 bases each). The CDR3 spans 15 residues. Germline V gives CDR1 SGHDN, CDR2 FVKESK. Trimming removed 3 bases at V and 2 bases at J, with 11 bases between. CDR3 coding DNA: TGTGCCAGCAGCCAGGGACGGACGCCCTACAATGAGCAGTTCTTC. Its translation: CASSQGRTPYNEQFF.

V usage is TRBV5-4 and J usage is TRBJ1-2; 8 nucleotides align to TRBD1. The CDR3 is made up of 15 amino acids. V shed 4 bases and J 5 bases; nucleotides not matched to a gene: 10. Germline assignment: CDR1 SGHNT and CDR2 YYREEE (reference sequence). The CDR3 region is CASSQLDRGAYGYTF. Written as DNA, the CDR3 is TGTGCCAGCAGCCAGCTAGACAGGGGCGCTTATGGCTACACCTTC.

This clonotype was found once. The chain is built from TRBV11-1 and TRBJ2-2; unclear D gene. V lost 5 bases and J lost 1, with 8 bases in between. In germline, CDR1 is SGHAT, CDR2 FQDESV (reference sequence). This CDR3 is 14 amino acids long. The CDR3 sequence: CASSPPWNTGELFF. The CDR3 DNA sequence: TGTGCCAGCAGCCCCCCGTGGAACACCGGGGAGCTGTTTTTT.

The rearrangement joins TRBV20-1 to TRBJ2-5, with D hard to call. V was pared by 3 bases and J by 2 bases, with 4 bases between. Germline V gene sequence: CDR1 DFQATT, CDR2 SNEGSKA (reference sequence). There are 11 residues in the CDR3. The CDR3 region has the DNA TGCAGTGCTAGGAGGCAAGAGACCCAGTACTTC. This sequence encodes CSARRQETQYF.

The rearrangement links TRBV4-1 to TRBJ2-2, with a possible D match to TRBD2 (6 bases). Germline V gives CDR1 MGHRA, CDR2 YSYEKL. The CDR3 loop spans 16 amino acids. The germline V and J ends were trimmed by 1 base and 4 bases, with 13 bases remaining between them. The CDR3: CASSQVRLGGTGELFF. The CDR3 DNA reads as TGCGCCAGCAGCCAAGTAAGGCTGGGGGGCACCGGGGAGCTGTTTTTT.

The chain has TRBV27 and TRBJ1-5, with D uncertain. Germline values: CDR1 MNHEY, CDR2 SMNVEV (reference sequence). The CDR3 has 14 amino acids. Trimming shortened V by 8 bases and J by 3 bases, and 14 bases separated the two germline ends. The CDR3 DNA reads as TGTGCCAGCTCAACACTGGCGAACAATCAGCCCCAGCATTTT. Translation: CASSTLANNQPQHF.

The gene calls are TRBV5-1 and TRBJ2-7, with D unresolved. With 1 base removed from V and 5 bases from J, the gap between germline ends came to 7 bases. Germline V gene lookup returns CDR1 SGHRS and CDR2 YFSETQ. There are 12 residues in the CDR3. The CDR3 sequence: CASSLRLDEQYF. CDR3 coding DNA: TGCGCCAGCAGCTTGCGGCTAGACGAGCAGTACTTC. The full variable domain, rest sourced from reference TRBV5-1 and TRBJ2-7, is KAGVTQTPRYLIKTRGQQVTLSCSPISGHRSVSWYQQTPGQGLQFLFEYFSETQRNKGNFPGRFSGRQFSNSRSEMNVSTLELGDSALYLCASSLRLDEQYFGPGTRLTVT.

A few counts support this clonotype. J is TRBJ1-3 and V is TRBV20-1, with D unclear. Germline assignment: CDR1 DFQATT and CDR2 SNEGSKA (reference sequence). Trimming took off 3 bases at V and 0 bases at J, with 6 bases between the two ends. The CDR3 runs to 13 residues. In nucleotides, the CDR3 is TGCAGTGCTAGCGGGAGCTCTGGAAACACCATATATTTT. Encoded protein: CSASGSSGNTIYF.

The V and J genes are TRBV3-1 and TRBJ2-7, with D perhaps TRBD1 (5 bases). Germline CDR1 and CDR2: LGHDT and YNNKEL (reference sequence). CDR3 length: 14 residues. Trimming left V 1 base short and J 7 bases short, with 14 bases between. This CDR3 reads CASSQAVSRGEQYF. The CDR3 DNA is TGTGCCAGCAGCCAAGCGGTCAGTAGGGGAGAGCAGTACTTC.

The genes are TRBV5-6 and TRBJ2-2; D gene ambiguous. Trimming cost V 2 bases and J 6 bases, with 11 bases left between them. CDR3 length: 14 residues. Germline CDR1 reads SGHDT; CDR2 reads YYEEEE. The CDR3 spells CASSFEDGPGELFF. For the CDR3, the DNA is TGTGCCAGCAGCTTTGAAGATGGGCCCGGGGAGCTGTTTTTT.